The entry below gives a single TCR beta chain sequence along with its context. The data were taken from a study of blood T cell repertoires in COVID-19. Study summary: Specimens from acute and convalescent COVID-19 originated in the United States, Italy and Spain.

Authors' processing steps: The assay estimated nucleated cells by amplifying reference gene primers. Libraries were prepared by immunoSEQ multiplex PCR; TCRdb keeps only in-frame clonotypes and omits some of them. The V and J calls and clone size were taken over from that table, and D and trimming were inferred from the DNA. The sample shows about 260,000 clones, under 90% of them seen only once. The V end lost 0 bases, the J end lost 8 bases, and 10 bases lay between the germline ends. CDR1 and CDR2 from the germline V gene are LNHNV and YYDKDF (reference sequence). The CDR3 consists of 14 residues. The study drew participants aged roughly 18 to 95 years from 24 US areas. In assigning cohorts, the study relied on participant-reported clinical history.

The chain recombines TRBV15 with TRBJ2-2; a weak D match, TRBD2 (5 bases). The receptor was isolated from a young man with acute COVID-19. The sequenced material came from PBMCs or T cells enriched from blood (not recorded which). This CDR3 reads CATSRDRTGGELFF. CDR3 DNA: TGTGCCACCAGCAGAGATCGGACGGGAGGGGAGCTGTTTTTT.